This TCR beta chain was found in a study of OX40 agonist ivuxolimab in advanced cancers. This table comes from immunoSEQ multiplex PCR, and its TCRdb copy is limited to in-frame clones, with some not included. This sample has around 120,000 clones; roughly nine tenths occur once, and the top ten carry 0.55%. This sequence was found in an adult with an advanced solid tumor such as melanoma, head and neck, liver or kidney cancer. Source: CD4+ or CD8+ T cells sorted from blood, taken in a trial of the OX40 agonist ivuxolimab.

The CDR3 nucleotides are TGTGCCAGCAGTTCCAGACAGGACCGGTACGAGCAGTACTTC. This translates into CASSSRQDRYEQYF. The chain employs TRBV28 and TRBJ2-7; D is possibly TRBD1 (6 bases). There are 14 residues in the CDR3. V was cut by 4 bases and J by 4 bases, with 14 bases left in between. Germline lookup yields CDR1 MDHEN and CDR2 SYDVKM.